This TCR beta chain derives from a study of memory CD4+ T cells and cytomegalovirus serostatus. The overall study: Of the healthy Belgian adults, nine or ten were CMV seropositive and around 22 seronegative. General study findings and limits: Each of approximately 73 CMV-associated TCRbeta sequences occurred in one to five individuals.

Single viable CD3+CD4+CD8-CD45RO+ cells were sorted as the memory CD4+ T cells. After thawing, CD4+ T cells were positively selected. Regarding this clone: As yet, its antigen is unknown.

Sequenced by immunoSEQ multiplex PCR; TCRdb stores in-frame clones only, minus some. Of over 65,000 clones detected, about 80% appear once; the ten largest clones hold roughly 4.4%. Germline-derived CDR1 and CDR2 are SGHNT and YYREEE (reference sequence). Trimming took off 4 bases at V and 0 bases at J, with 12 bases between the two ends. The CDR3 has 15 residues. Sequencing used memory CD4+ T cells from blood. This receptor was identified in an adult in good health and CMV-seropositive. The chain links TRBV5-4 to TRBJ2-3; no clear D gene. The CDR3 spells CASSEALPSTDTQYF. The CDR3 DNA follows: TGTGCCAGCAGCGAGGCCTTGCCTAGCACAGATACGCAGTATTTT.